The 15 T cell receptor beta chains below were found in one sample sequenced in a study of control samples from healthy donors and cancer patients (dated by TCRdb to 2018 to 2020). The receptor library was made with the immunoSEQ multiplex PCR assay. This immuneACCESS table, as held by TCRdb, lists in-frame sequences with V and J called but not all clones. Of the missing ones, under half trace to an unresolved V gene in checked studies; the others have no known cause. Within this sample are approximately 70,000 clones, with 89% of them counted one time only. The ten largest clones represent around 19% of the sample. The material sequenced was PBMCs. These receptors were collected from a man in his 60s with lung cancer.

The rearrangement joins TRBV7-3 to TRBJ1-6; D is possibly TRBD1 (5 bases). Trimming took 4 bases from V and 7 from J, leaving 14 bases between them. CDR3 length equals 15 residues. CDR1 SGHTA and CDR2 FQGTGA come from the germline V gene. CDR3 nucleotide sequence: TGTGCCAGCAGCTCCCAGGGTGGAGGGAATTCACCCCTCCACTTT. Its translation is CASSSQGGGNSPLHF. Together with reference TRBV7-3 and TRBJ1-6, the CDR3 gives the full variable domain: GAGVSQTPSNKVTEKGKYVELRCDPISGHTALYWYRQSLGQGPEFLIYFQGTGAADDSGLPNDRFFAVRPEGSVSTLKIQRTERGDSAVYLCASSSQGGGNSPLHFGNGTRLTVT.

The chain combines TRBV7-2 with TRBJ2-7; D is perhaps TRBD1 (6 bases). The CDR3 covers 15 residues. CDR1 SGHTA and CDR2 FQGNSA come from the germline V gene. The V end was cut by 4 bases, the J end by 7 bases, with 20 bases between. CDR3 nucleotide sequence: TGTGCCAGCAGCTCTGCTATAGGGGGACCTCCGGAGCAGTACTTC. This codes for CASSSAIGGPPEQYF.

The CDR3 region is CASSLDGFDTDTQYF. DNA of the CDR3: TGTGCCAGCAGCTTAGACGGGTTCGACACAGATACGCAGTATTTT. The J gene is TRBJ2-3, the V gene TRBV7-7; D ambiguous. Trimming took off 1 base at V and 2 bases at J, with 10 bases between the two ends. In germline, CDR1 is SSHAT, CDR2 FNYEAQ (reference sequence). CDR3 size: 15 residues.

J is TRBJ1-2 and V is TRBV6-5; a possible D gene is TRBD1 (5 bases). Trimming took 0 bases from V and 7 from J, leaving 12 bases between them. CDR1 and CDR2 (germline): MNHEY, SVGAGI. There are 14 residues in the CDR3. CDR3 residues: CASSYSTSGSGYTF. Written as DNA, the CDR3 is TGTGCCAGCAGTTACTCGACGTCAGGGAGTGGCTACACCTTC.

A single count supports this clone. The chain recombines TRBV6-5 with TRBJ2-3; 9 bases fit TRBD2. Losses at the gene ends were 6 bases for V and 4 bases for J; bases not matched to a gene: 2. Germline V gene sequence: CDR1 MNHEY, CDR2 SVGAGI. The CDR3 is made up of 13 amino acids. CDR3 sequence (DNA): TGTGCCAGCAGCTTAGCGGGGGCAGATACGCAGTATTTT. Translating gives CASSLAGADTQYF.

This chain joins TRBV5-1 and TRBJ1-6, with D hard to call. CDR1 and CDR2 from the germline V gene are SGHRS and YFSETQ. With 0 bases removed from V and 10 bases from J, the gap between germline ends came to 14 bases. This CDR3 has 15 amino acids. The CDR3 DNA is TGCGCCAGCAGCTTGGACGGCCAGGAAGGCTCACCCCTCCACTTT. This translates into CASSLDGQEGSPLHF.

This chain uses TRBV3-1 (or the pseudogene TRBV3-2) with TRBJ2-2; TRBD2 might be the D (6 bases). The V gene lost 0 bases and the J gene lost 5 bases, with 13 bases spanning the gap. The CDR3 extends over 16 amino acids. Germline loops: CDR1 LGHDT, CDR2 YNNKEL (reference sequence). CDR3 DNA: TGTGCCAGCAGCCAAGAATGGGGGGTTGGGACCGGGGAGCTGTTTTTT. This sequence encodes CASSQEWGVGTGELFF.

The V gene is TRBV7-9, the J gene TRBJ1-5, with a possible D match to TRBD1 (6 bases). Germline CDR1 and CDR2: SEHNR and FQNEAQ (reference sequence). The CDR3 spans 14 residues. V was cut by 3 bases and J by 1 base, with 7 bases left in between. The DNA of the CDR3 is TGTGCCAGCAGCTTGGGGGCGAGCAATCAGCCCCAGCATTTT. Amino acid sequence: CASSLGASNQPQHF.

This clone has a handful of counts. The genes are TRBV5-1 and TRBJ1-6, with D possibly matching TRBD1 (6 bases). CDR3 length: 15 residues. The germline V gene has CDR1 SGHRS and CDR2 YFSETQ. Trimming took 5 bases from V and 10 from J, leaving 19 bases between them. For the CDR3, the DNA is TGCGCCAGCAGACCTACAGGGATGCAGAAATCACCCCTCCACTTT. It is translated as CASRPTGMQKSPLHF.

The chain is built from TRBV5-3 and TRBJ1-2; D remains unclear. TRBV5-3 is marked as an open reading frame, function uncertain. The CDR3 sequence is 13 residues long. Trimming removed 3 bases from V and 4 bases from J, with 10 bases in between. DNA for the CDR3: TGTGCCAGAAGCTGGGGAACCAGCTATGGCTACACCTTC. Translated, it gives CARSWGTSYGYTF.

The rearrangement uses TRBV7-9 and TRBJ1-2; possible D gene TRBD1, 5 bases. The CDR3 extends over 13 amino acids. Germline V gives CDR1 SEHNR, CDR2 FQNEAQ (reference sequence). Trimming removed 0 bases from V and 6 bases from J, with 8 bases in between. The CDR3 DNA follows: TGTGCCAGCAGCTTAGCGTGGGGGGATGGCTACACCTTC. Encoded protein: CASSLAWGDGYTF.

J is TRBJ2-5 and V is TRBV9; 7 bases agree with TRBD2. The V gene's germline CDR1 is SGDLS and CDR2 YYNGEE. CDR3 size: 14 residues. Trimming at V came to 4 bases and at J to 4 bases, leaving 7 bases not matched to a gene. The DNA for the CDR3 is TGTGCCAGCAGCTACACTTCGGGGGGAGAGACCCAGTACTTC. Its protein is CASSYTSGGETQYF.

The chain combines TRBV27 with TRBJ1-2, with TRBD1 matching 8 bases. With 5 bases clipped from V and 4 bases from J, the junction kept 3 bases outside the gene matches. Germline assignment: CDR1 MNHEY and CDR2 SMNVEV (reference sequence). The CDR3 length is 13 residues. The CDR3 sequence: CASSEDRVYGYTF. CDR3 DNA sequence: TGTGCCAGCAGTGAGGACAGGGTCTATGGCTACACCTTC.

Here the CDR3 DNA reads TGTGCCAGCAGCTCGTCGAAAACAGGGACAGATAATCACCGAGAGACCCAGTACTTC. This gives the protein CASSSSKTGTDNHRETQYF. This chain uses TRBV7-8 with TRBJ2-5; 7 positions agree with TRBD1. After removal of 4 bases from V and 4 bases from J, the junction contained 21 bases not matched to a gene. Germline loops: CDR1 SGHVS, CDR2 FQNEAQ. The CDR3 runs 19 residues.

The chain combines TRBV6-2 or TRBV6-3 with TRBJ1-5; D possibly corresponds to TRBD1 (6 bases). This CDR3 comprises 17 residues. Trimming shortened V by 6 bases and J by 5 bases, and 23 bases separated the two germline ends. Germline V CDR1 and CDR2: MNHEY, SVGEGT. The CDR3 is CASSPPYRDSVYQPQHF. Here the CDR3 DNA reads TGTGCCAGCAGCCCTCCCTACAGGGATTCGGTGTATCAGCCCCAGCATTTT.